These T cell receptor beta chains were read from a single sample in a study of T cell repertoires in cytomegalovirus infection. From the reads, TCRdb called clonotypes with MiXCR, one entry per CDR3 protein. The sample holds 450,000 to 550,000 distinct CDR3 sequences, approximately 17% seen once. The sample taken for sequencing was CD8+ T cells from PBMCs. Receptor source: a human donor in good health (CMV status not recorded). Some clones in this sample may be carry-over from other donors' samples. CDR3s include the opening cysteine and the closing phenylalanine or tryptophan. Fields, in order: D gene, clone size, J gene, V gene, CDR3 DNA, CDR3 protein. A D gene is named only where the DNA matches it firmly. Rows give clone size only sometimes, using once, few, many, or a class for an expanded clone.

d_call: TRBD1
clone_size: -
j_call: TRBJ2-3
v_call: TRBV27
cdr3_nt: TGTGCCAGCGCACACAGGGGATATACAGATACGCAGTATTTT
cdr3_aa: CASAHRGYTDTQYF

d_call: -
clone_size: many
j_call: TRBJ2-3
v_call: TRBV29-1
cdr3_nt: TGCAGCGTGTCAGGTCTCGGTACGCAGTATTTT
cdr3_aa: CSVSGLGTQYF

d_call: TRBD2
clone_size: many
j_call: TRBJ2-7
v_call: TRBV7-2
cdr3_nt: TGTGCCAGCAGCCCATCCTCTAGCGGGGTGCCCTACGAGCAGTACTTC
cdr3_aa: CASSPSSSGVPYEQYF

d_call: -
clone_size: few
j_call: TRBJ2-7
v_call: TRBV29-1
cdr3_nt: TGCAGCGTTGAAGATCCTCGGGTTGGCGGTTCGGGGTACGAGCAGTACTTC
cdr3_aa: CSVEDPRVGGSGYEQYF

d_call: TRBD1
clone_size: few
j_call: TRBJ2-5
v_call: TRBV10-3
cdr3_nt: TGTGCCATCAGTGAGCCTACGACAGGGCCAGAGACCCAGTACTTC
cdr3_aa: CAISEPTTGPETQYF

d_call: -
clone_size: -
j_call: TRBJ2-1
v_call: TRBV3-1
cdr3_nt: TGTGCCAGCAGCCAAGACCCGGACAGAAGAAGGTTCTTC
cdr3_aa: CASSQDPDRRRFF

d_call: -
clone_size: many
j_call: TRBJ1-1
v_call: TRBV9
cdr3_nt: TGTGCCAGCAGCGTAGGACCAGGGGCCAACACTGAAGCTTTCTTT
cdr3_aa: CASSVGPGANTEAFF

d_call: TRBD1
clone_size: many
j_call: TRBJ1-5
v_call: TRBV11-2
cdr3_nt: TGTGCCAGCAGTTCCGGGACAGGGGGTAGGGGCAATCAGCCCCAGCATTTT
cdr3_aa: CASSSGTGGRGNQPQHF

d_call: -
clone_size: few
j_call: TRBJ2-1
v_call: TRBV19
cdr3_nt: TGTGCCAGTAGTTATAACTACAATGAGCAGTTCTTC
cdr3_aa: CASSYNYNEQFF

d_call: -
clone_size: many
j_call: TRBJ1-1
v_call: TRBV4-2
cdr3_nt: TGTGCCAGCAGCCAAGAGACAGTGAACACTGAAGCTTTCTTT
cdr3_aa: CASSQETVNTEAFF

d_call: TRBD1
clone_size: -
j_call: TRBJ1-2
v_call: TRBV20-1
cdr3_nt: TGCAGTGCTAGAGACGGAGACAGGGGAAGATATGGCTACACCTTC
cdr3_aa: CSARDGDRGRYGYTF

d_call: -
clone_size: few
j_call: TRBJ2-4
v_call: TRBV27
cdr3_nt: TGTGCCAGCAGTTTTGGGGGACTTTTGGCCAAAAACATTCAGTACTTC
cdr3_aa: CASSFGGLLAKNIQYF

d_call: -
clone_size: many
j_call: TRBJ1-1
v_call: TRBV6-5
cdr3_nt: TGTGCCAGCAGGCCCCGCGGCCTAAGCACTGAAGCTTTCTTT
cdr3_aa: CASRPRGLSTEAFF

d_call: TRBD2
clone_size: -
j_call: TRBJ2-7
v_call: TRBV6-6
cdr3_nt: TGTGCCAGCAATACCCTAGCGGGAGGACCCTACGAGCAGTACTTC
cdr3_aa: CASNTLAGGPYEQYF

d_call: TRBD2
clone_size: -
j_call: TRBJ2-6
v_call: TRBV15
cdr3_nt: TGTGCCACCAGCCCCGGGAGGGTAAGCTCTGGGGCCAACGTCCTGAATTTC
cdr3_aa: CATSPGRVSSGANVLNF

d_call: TRBD1
clone_size: few
j_call: TRBJ2-7
v_call: TRBV6-6
cdr3_nt: TGTGCCAGCAGTTACTCTGTGGCGGACAGGGGATACGAGCAGTACTTC
cdr3_aa: CASSYSVADRGYEQYF

d_call: TRBD2
clone_size: -
j_call: TRBJ2-7
v_call: TRBV2
cdr3_nt: TGTGCCACACTTTTGACCGGGACTAGCGGGAGGATAGGCGAGCAGTACTTC
cdr3_aa: CATLLTGTSGRIGEQYF

d_call: TRBD2
clone_size: -
j_call: TRBJ2-7
v_call: TRBV28
cdr3_nt: TGTGCCAGCAGTCTAAGGCGCGGGAGTAACCACGAGCAGTACTTC
cdr3_aa: CASSLRRGSNHEQYF

d_call: TRBD2
clone_size: many
j_call: TRBJ2-5
v_call: TRBV28
cdr3_nt: TGTGCCAGCAGTTTAAGGGGACTAGCGGGGGATAACGGAGAGACCCAGTACTTC
cdr3_aa: CASSLRGLAGDNGETQYF

d_call: TRBD1
clone_size: many
j_call: TRBJ1-1
v_call: TRBV28
cdr3_nt: TGTGCCAGCAGCACCCCAGGGGACAGGGCTGGGACTGAAGCTTTCTTT
cdr3_aa: CASSTPGDRAGTEAFF

d_call: -
clone_size: -
j_call: TRBJ1-1
v_call: TRBV24-1
cdr3_nt: TGTGCCACCAGTGTGAGGGGGAGCACTGAAGCTTTCTTT
cdr3_aa: CATSVRGSTEAFF

d_call: TRBD2
clone_size: few
j_call: TRBJ2-3
v_call: TRBV7-3
cdr3_nt: TGTGCCAGCAGCCTGACTAGCGGGGAGGGAGATACGCAGTATTTT
cdr3_aa: CASSLTSGEGDTQYF

d_call: -
clone_size: few
j_call: TRBJ2-7
v_call: TRBV14
cdr3_nt: TGTGCCAGCAGCCAAGACGTCGGGAGCTCCTACGAGCAGTACTTC
cdr3_aa: CASSQDVGSSYEQYF

d_call: -
clone_size: many
j_call: TRBJ2-2
v_call: TRBV12-5
cdr3_nt: TGTGCTAGTGGTTTGTTCCAGGGGTGGCACGGGGAGCTGTTTTTT
cdr3_aa: CASGLFQGWHGELFF

d_call: -
clone_size: many
j_call: TRBJ1-1
v_call: TRBV7-8
cdr3_nt: TGTGCCAGCACCGACGGCAGGGACACTGAAGCTTTCTTT
cdr3_aa: CASTDGRDTEAFF

d_call: TRBD1
clone_size: -
j_call: TRBJ2-4
v_call: TRBV5-1
cdr3_nt: TGCGCCAGCAGCAGAGGACAGGGAAAAAACATTCAGTACTTC
cdr3_aa: CASSRGQGKNIQYF